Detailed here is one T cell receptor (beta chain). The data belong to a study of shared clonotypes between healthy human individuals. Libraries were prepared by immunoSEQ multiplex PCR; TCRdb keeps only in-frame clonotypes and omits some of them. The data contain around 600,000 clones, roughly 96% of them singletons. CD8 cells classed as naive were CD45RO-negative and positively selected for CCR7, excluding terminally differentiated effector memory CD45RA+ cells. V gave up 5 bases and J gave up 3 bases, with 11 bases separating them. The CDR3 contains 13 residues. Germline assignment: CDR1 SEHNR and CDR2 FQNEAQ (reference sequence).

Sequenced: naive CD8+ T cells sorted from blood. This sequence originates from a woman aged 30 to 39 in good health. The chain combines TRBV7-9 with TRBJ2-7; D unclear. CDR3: CASSIDILYEQYF. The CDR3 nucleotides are TGTGCCAGCAGCATAGACATTCTCTACGAGCAGTACTTC.